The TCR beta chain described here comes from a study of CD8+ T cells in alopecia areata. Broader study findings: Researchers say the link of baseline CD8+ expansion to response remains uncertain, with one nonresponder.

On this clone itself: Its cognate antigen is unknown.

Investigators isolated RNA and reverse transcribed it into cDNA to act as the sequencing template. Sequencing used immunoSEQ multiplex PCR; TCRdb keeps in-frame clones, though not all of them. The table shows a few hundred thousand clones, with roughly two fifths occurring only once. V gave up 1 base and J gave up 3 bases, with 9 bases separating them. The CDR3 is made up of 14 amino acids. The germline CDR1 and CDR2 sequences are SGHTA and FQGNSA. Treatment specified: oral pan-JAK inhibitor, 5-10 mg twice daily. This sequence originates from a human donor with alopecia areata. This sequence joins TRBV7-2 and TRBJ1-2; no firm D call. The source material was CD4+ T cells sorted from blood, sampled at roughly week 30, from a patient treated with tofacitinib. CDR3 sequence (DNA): TGTGCCAGCAGCTTAGACAACCGGGACTATGGCTACACCTTC. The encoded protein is CASSLDNRDYGYTF.